This T cell receptor beta chain was identified during a study of T cells in Graves' hyperthyroidism and ophthalmopathy. PBMCs were collected from a roughly 10 ml volume of fresh peripheral blood. Findings of the study overall: Median prediction lead before ophthalmopathy onset was around 6.9 months with the model.

Comment on this clonotype: Its antigen is currently unknown.

RNA transcripts gave rise to amplified TCR beta CDR3 regions. A set of HTBI primers served as the primers for a first-round RT-PCR of the TCR CDR3. MiXCR was run by TCRdb on the multiplex PCR reads, yielding one entry per CDR3 protein. This table holds approximately 640,000 distinct CDR3 sequences, around 15% found once. V dropped 2 bases and J dropped 1 base, with 18 bases sitting between them. The germline gives CDR1 MNHEY, CDR2 SVGEGT. This CDR3 is built from 17 residues. The receptor's source is a woman in her thirties with Graves' hyperthyroidism. Sequencing was carried out using blood. The rearrangement uses TRBV6-2 or TRBV6-3 and TRBJ2-7; possible D gene TRBD1, 6 bases. CDR3 in amino acids: CASSYPVLGQLSYEQYF. In DNA, the CDR3 is TGTGCCAGCAGTTACCCAGTCCTAGGACAGCTTTCCTACGAGCAGTACTTC.